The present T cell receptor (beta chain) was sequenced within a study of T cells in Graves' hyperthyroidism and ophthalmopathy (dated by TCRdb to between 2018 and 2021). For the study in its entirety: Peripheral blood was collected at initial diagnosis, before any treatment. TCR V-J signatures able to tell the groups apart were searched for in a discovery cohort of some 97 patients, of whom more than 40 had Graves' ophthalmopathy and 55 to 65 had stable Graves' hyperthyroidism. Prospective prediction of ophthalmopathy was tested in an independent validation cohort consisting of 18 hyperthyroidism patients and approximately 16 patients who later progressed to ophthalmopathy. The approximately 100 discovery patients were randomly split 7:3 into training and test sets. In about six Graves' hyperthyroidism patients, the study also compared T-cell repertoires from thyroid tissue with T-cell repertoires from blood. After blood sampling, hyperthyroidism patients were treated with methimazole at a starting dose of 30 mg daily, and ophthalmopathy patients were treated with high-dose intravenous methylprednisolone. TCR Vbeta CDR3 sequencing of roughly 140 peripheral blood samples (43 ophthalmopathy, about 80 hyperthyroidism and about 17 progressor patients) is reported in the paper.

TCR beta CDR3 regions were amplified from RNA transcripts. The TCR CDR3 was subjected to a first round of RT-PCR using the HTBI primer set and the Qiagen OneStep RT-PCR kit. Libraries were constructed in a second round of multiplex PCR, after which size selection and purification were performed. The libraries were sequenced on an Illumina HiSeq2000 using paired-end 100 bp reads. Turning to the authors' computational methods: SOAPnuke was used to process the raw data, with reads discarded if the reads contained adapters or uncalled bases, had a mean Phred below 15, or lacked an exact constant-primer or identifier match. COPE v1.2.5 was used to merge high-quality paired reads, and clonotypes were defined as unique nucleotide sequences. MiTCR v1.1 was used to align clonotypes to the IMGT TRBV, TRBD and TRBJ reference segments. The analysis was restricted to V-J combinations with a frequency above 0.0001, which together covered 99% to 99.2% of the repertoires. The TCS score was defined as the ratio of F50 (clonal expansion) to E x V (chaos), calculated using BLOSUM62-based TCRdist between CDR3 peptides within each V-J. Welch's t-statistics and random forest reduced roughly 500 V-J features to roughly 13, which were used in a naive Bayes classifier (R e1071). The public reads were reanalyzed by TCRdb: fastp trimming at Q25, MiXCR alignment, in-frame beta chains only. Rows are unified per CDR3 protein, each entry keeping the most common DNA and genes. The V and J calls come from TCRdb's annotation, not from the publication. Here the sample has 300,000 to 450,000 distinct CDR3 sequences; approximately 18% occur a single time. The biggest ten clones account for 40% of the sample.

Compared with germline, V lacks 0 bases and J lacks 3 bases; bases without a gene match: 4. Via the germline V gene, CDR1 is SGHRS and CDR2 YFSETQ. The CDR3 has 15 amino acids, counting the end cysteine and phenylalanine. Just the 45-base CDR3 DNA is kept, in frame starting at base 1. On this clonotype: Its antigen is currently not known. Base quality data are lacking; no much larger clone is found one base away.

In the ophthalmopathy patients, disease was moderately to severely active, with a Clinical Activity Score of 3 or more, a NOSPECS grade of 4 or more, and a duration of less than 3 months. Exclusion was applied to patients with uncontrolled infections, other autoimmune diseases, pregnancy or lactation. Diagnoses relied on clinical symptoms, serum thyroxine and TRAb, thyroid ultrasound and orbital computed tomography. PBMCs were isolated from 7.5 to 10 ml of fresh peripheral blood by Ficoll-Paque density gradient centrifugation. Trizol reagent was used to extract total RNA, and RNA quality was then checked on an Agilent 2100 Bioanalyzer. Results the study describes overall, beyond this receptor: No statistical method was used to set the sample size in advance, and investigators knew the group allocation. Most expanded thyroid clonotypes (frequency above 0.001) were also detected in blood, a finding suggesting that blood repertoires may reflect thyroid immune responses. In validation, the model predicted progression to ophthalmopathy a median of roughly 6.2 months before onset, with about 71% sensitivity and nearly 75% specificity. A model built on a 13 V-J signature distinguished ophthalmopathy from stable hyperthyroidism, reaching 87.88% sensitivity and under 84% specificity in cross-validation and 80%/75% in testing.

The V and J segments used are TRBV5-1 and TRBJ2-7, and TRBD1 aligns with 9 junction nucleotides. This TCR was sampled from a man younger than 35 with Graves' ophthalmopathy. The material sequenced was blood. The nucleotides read TGCGCCAGCAGCTTGGGGACAGGGGTAGGCTACGAGCAGTACTTC. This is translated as CASSLGTGVGYEQYF.